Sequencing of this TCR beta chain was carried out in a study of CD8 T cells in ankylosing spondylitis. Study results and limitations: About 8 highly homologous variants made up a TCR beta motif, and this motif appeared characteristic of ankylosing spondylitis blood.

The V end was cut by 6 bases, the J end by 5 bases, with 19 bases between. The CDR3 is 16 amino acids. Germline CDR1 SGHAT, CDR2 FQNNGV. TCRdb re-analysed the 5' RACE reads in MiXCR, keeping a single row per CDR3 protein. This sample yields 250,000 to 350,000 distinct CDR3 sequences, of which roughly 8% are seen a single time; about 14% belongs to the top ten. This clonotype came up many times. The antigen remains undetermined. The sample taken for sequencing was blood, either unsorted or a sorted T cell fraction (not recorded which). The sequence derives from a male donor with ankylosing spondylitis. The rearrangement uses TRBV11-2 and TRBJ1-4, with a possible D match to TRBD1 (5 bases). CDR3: CASSRYLDSRNEKLFF. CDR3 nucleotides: TGTGCCAGCAGTCGATATCTCGACAGTCGGAATGAAAAACTGTTTTTT.